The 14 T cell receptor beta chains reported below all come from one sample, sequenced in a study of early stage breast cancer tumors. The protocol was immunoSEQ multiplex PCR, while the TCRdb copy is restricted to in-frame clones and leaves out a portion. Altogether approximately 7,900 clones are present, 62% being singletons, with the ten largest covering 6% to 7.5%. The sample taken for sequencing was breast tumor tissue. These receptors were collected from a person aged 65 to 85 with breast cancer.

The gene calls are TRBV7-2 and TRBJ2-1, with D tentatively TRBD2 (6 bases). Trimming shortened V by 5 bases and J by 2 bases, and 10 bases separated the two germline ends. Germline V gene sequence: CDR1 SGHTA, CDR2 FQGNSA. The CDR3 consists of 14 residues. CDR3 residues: CASSRGTAYNEQFF. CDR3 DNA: TGTGCCAGCAGCCGCGGGACGGCCTACAATGAGCAGTTCTTC. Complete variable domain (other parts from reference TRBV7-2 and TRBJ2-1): GAGVSQSPSNKVTEKGKDVELRCDPISGHTALYWYRQSLGQGLEFLIYFQGNSAPDKSGLPSDRFSAERTGGSVSTLTIQRTQQEDSAVYLCASSRGTAYNEQFFGPGTRLTVL.

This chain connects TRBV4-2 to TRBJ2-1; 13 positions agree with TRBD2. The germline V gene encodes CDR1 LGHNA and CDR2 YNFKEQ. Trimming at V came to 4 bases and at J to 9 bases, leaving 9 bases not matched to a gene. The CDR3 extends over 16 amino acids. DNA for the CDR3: TGTGCCAGCAGCCCCTTACAACTAGCGGGGGGGGGTGAGCAGTTCTTC. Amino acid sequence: CASSPLQLAGGGEQFF.

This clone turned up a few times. The CDR3 region is CASSLNRNTGELFF. CDR3 DNA sequence: TGTGCCAGCAGCTTAAACAGAAACACCGGGGAGCTGTTTTTT. The V call is TRBV7-2, the J call TRBJ2-2; D is undetermined. With 2 bases removed from V and 2 bases from J, the gap between germline ends came to 6 bases. Germline V gene lookup returns CDR1 SGHTA and CDR2 FQGNSA. The CDR3 length is 14 residues.

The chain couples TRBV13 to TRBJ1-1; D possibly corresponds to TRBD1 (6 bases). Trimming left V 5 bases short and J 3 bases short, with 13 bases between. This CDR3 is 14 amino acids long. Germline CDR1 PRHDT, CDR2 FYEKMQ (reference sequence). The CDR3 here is CASSIYRVYTEAFF. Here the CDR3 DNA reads TGTGCCAGCAGCATTTACAGGGTGTACACTGAAGCTTTCTTT.

The CDR3 sequence: CSVEIGVEATYEQYF. In nucleotides, the CDR3 is TGCAGCGTTGAGATCGGGGTAGAAGCAACCTACGAGCAGTACTTC. The J gene is TRBJ2-7, the V gene TRBV29-1; D may be TRBD2 (5 bases). V was pared by 3 bases and J by 2 bases, with 17 bases between. The CDR3 is 15 residues long. The germline V gene has CDR1 SQVTM and CDR2 ANQGSEA.

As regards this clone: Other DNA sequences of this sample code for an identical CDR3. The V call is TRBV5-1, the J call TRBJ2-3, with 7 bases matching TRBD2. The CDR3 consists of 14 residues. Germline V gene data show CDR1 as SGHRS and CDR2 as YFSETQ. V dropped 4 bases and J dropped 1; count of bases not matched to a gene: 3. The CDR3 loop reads CASSGLAGTDTQYF. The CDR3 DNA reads TGCGCCAGCAGCGGGCTAGCGGGCACAGATACGCAGTATTTT.

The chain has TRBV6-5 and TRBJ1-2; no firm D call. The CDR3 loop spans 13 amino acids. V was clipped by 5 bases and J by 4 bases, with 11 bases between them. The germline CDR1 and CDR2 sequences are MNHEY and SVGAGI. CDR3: CASSPGVLYGYTF. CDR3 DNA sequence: TGTGCCAGCAGTCCCGGGGTACTCTATGGCTACACCTTC.

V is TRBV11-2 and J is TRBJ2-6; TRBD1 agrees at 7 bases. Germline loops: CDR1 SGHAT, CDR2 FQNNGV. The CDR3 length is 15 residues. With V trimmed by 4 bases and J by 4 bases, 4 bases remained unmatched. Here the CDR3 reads CASSSTGAGANVLTF. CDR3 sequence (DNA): TGTGCCAGCAGCTCAACAGGGGCCGGGGCCAACGTCCTGACTTTC.

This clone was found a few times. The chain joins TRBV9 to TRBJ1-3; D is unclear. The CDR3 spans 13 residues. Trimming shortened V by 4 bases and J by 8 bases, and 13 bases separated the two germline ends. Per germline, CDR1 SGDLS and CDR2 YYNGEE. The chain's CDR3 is CASSPGRSDTIYF. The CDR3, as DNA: TGTGCCAGCAGCCCAGGTCGGTCGGACACCATATATTTT.

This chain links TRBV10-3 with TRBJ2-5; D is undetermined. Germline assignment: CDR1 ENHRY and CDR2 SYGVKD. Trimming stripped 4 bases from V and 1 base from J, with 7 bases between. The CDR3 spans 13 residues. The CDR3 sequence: CAISGAVQETQYF. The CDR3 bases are TGTGCCATCAGTGGCGCCGTCCAAGAGACCCAGTACTTC.

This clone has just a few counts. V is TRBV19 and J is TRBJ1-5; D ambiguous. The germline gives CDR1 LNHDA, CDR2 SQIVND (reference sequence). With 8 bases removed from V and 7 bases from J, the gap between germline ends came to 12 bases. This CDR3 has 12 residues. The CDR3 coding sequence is TGTGCCAGTGCCTCGGGTTTACAGCCCCAGCATTTT. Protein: CASASGLQPQHF. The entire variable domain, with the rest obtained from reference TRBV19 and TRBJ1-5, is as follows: DGGITQSPKYLFRKEGQNVTLSCEQNLNHDAMYWYRQDPGQGLRLIYYSQIVNDFQKGDIAEGYSVSREKKESFPLTVTSAQKNPTAFYLCASASGLQPQHFGDGTRLSIL.

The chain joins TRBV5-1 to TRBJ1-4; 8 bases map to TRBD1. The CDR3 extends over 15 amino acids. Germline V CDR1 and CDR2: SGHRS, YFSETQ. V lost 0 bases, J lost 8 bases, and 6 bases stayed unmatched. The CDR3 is CASSLGRGQGEKLFF. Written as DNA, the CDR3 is TGCGCCAGCAGCTTGGGCAGGGGGCAGGGCGAAAAACTGTTTTTT.

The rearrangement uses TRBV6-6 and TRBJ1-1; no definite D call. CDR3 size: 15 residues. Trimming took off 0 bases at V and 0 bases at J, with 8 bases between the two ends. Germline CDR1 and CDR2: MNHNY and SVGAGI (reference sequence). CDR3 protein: CASSYSSGVNTEAFF. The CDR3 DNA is TGTGCCAGCAGTTACTCGAGCGGGGTGAACACTGAAGCTTTCTTT.

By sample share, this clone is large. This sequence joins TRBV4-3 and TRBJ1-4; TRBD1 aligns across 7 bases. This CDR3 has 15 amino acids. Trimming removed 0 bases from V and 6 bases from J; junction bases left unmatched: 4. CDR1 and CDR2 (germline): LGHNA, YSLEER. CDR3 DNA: TGCGCCAGCAGCCAAGATGACAGGGTGGATGAAAAACTGTTTTTT. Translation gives CASSQDDRVDEKLFF.